Listed here are 25 T cell receptor beta chains from one sample, sequenced in a study of brain metastases from non-small cell lung cancer. Assay: immunoSEQ multiplex PCR; the TCRdb copy retains only in-frame clones and omits some. This table has around 4,600 clones, nearly 90% appearing once. Sequencing was carried out using tissue from a brain metastasis. The receptors shown here come from a donor older than 35 with non-small cell lung cancer.

The chain carries TRBV3-1 (or the pseudogene TRBV3-2) and TRBJ1-3; 7 bases match TRBD1. V lost 4 bases to trimming and J lost 0 bases; unmatched junction nucleotides: 12. CDR3 length: 18 amino acids. Germline CDR1 LGHDT, CDR2 YNNKEL (reference sequence). The CDR3 DNA reads TGTGCCAGCAGCCGACTGATGCCTACAGGGGCCTCTGGAAACACCATATATTTT. This encodes CASSRLMPTGASGNTIYF.

The chain couples TRBV5-1 to TRBJ1-5; perhaps TRBD1 as D (6 bases). The CDR3 is 13 residues long. Between the trimmed V and J ends, which lost 0 bases and 9 bases, there was a span of 10 bases. Germline-derived CDR1 and CDR2 are SGHRS and YFSETQ. The CDR3 spells CASSLEGGMPQHF. The CDR3 bases are TGCGCCAGCAGCTTGGAGGGGGGAATGCCCCAGCATTTT.

The V gene is TRBV2, the J gene TRBJ2-2; TRBD2 agrees at 11 bases. Per germline, CDR1 SNHLY and CDR2 FYNNEI. The CDR3 is 16 residues long. V shed 2 bases and J 10 bases; nucleotides not matched to a gene: 9. The CDR3 nucleotides read TGTGCCAGCAGTGAATCTGGGACTAGCGGTATTGAGGAGCTGTTTTTT. Translating it yields CASSESGTSGIEELFF.

This clone was observed once. The chain combines TRBV5-5 with TRBJ2-3; D gene ambiguous. In germline, CDR1 is SGHKS, CDR2 YYEKEE (reference sequence). The V and J ends lost 3 bases and 0 bases respectively, with 8 bases between them. The CDR3 length is 14 residues. The CDR3 sequence is CASSSERSTDTQYF. CDR3 DNA: TGTGCCAGCAGCTCGGAGAGGAGCACAGATACGCAGTATTTT.

The J gene is TRBJ2-1, the V gene TRBV10-3, with 7 bases lining up with TRBD1. After removal of 3 bases from V and 12 bases from J, the junction contained 11 bases not matched to a gene. From germline, CDR1 is ENHRY and CDR2 SYGVKD. This CDR3 has 14 amino acids. Written as DNA, the CDR3 is TGTGCCATCAGTGAAGCCGACAGGGTGAGGGTGCAGTTCTTC. Protein product: CAISEADRVRVQFF.

This chain joins TRBV7-9 and TRBJ1-3; D remains ambiguous. V shed 3 bases and J shed 0 bases, with 12 bases lying between them. The CDR3 is 16 residues long. Germline lookup yields CDR1 SEHNR and CDR2 FQNEAQ (reference sequence). The CDR3 spells CASSFVSGSSGNTIYF. The CDR3 coding sequence is TGTGCCAGCAGCTTCGTTTCGGGGTCCTCTGGAAACACCATATATTTT.

The chain employs TRBV12-5 and TRBJ2-7; 10 bases align to TRBD1. Per the germline V gene, CDR1 is LGHNT and CDR2 is FRNRAP. The CDR3 is 18 amino acids. V dropped 2 bases and J dropped 4; count of bases not matched to a gene: 14. This CDR3 is CASGLSGDRGTGWYEQYF. The CDR3 DNA sequence: TGTGCTAGTGGTTTGTCAGGGGACAGGGGTACGGGTTGGTACGAGCAGTACTTC.

The genes are TRBV6-1 and TRBJ2-3; D not resolved. CDR3 length: 14 amino acids. From germline, CDR1 is MNHNS and CDR2 SASEGT. Trimming removed 2 bases from V and 9 bases from J, with 15 bases in between. Here the CDR3 reads CASSELFGSVTQYF. The CDR3 coding sequence is TGTGCCAGCAGTGAACTGTTCGGGTCGGTGACGCAGTATTTT.

CDR3 in amino acids: CASSKECGSADTQYF. CDR3 DNA: TGTGCCAGCAGCAAAGAGTGCGGGAGTGCCGATACGCAGTATTTT. The rearrangement joins TRBV21-1 to TRBJ2-3; the table assigns TRBD2, which was not confirmed against the DNA. TRBV21-1 is a pseudogene segment. This CDR3 is built from 15 residues.

The chain couples TRBV28 to TRBJ2-3; TRBD1 aligns across 10 bases. The J segment lost 3 bases and the V segment lost 6 bases, leaving 3 bases of the junction unmatched. CDR3 length equals 14 residues. The germline V gene encodes CDR1 MDHEN and CDR2 SYDVKM. CDR3 protein: CASRRDRGTDTQYF. The CDR3 DNA sequence: TGTGCCAGCAGGAGGGACAGGGGAACAGATACGCAGTATTTT.

The DNA of the CDR3 is TGTGCCAGCAGTTTTGCGGGAGCCAATGAGCAGTTCTTC. This codes for CASSFAGANEQFF. The chain has TRBV12-3 or TRBV12-4 and TRBJ2-1; TRBD2 agrees at 7 bases. V gave up 3 bases and J gave up 6 bases; unmatched junction bases: 2. The CDR3 consists of 13 residues.

V is TRBV7-2 and J is TRBJ1-5; possible D gene TRBD1, 6 bases. Per the germline V gene, CDR1 is SGHTA and CDR2 is FQGNSA. V dropped 1 base and J dropped 2 bases, with 12 bases sitting between them. This CDR3 is 16 amino acids long. DNA of the CDR3: TGTGCCAGCAGCTTAGGATCGGGGGCGGGCAATCAGCCCCAGCATTTT. Protein product: CASSLGSGAGNQPQHF.

The chain employs TRBV10-3 and TRBJ2-1, with D hard to call. The CDR3 has 12 residues. Between the trimmed V and J ends, which lost 11 bases and 10 bases, there was a span of 18 bases. Germline loops: CDR1 ENHRY, CDR2 SYGVKD. CDR3 loop: CASTGTGIEQFF. CDR3 DNA sequence: TGTGCCTCTACGGGCACCGGAATAGAGCAGTTCTTC.

The CDR3 sequence is CASSIGTHEKLFF. CDR3 nucleotides: TGTGCCAGTAGTATTGGGACGCATGAAAAACTGTTTTTT. V and J are TRBV19 and TRBJ1-4; D is possibly TRBD1 (5 bases). Looked up from germline, CDR1 is LNHDA and CDR2 is SQIVND (reference sequence). V lost 3 bases, J lost 6 bases, and 8 bases lay in between. The CDR3 loop spans 13 amino acids.

The chain employs TRBV7-9 and TRBJ1-2; unclear D gene. Trimming shortened V by 3 bases and J by 4 bases, and 9 bases separated the two germline ends. Germline loops: CDR1 SEHNR, CDR2 FQNEAQ (reference sequence). CDR3 length: 13 residues. The CDR3 loop is CASSFGRIYGYTF. CDR3 nucleotides: TGTGCCAGCAGCTTTGGACGGATCTATGGCTACACCTTC.

This clone was seen once. The gene calls are TRBV2 and TRBJ2-7; no clear D gene. Trimming took off 5 bases at V and 0 bases at J, with 8 bases between the two ends. Germline CDR1 is SNHLY and CDR2 is FYNNEI. This CDR3 comprises 13 residues. DNA for the CDR3: TGTGCCAGCAGTCCCTTTACCTCCTACGAGCAGTACTTC. Protein: CASSPFTSYEQYF. Supplemented by reference TRBV2 and TRBJ2-7, the full variable domain reads EPEVTQTPSHQVTQMGQEVILRCVPISNHLYFYWYRQILGQKVEFLVSFYNNEISEKSEIFDDQFSVERPDGSNFTLKIRSTKLEDSAMYFCASSPFTSYEQYFGPGTRLTVT.

This clone showed up just once. The chain couples TRBV18 to TRBJ2-1, with a possible D match to TRBD2 (5 bases). With 2 bases removed from V and 14 bases from J, the gap between germline ends came to 10 bases. There are 11 residues in the CDR3. CDR1 is KGHSH and CDR2 is LQKENI in the germline V gene. Here the CDR3 DNA reads TGTGCCAGCTCACCAGACTACGGCGAGTTCTTC. This encodes CASSPDYGEFF.

The chain employs TRBV11-1 and TRBJ2-2, with TRBD1 matching over 10 bases. V lost 9 bases to trimming and J lost 2 bases; unmatched junction nucleotides: 6. The germline gives CDR1 SGHAT, CDR2 FQDESV (reference sequence). The CDR3 loop spans 15 amino acids. The CDR3 DNA reads as TGTGCCAGTCACCGGGACAGGGGTAACACCGGGGAGCTGTTTTTT. Translating gives CASHRDRGNTGELFF.

The CDR3 reads CATSVSGGWRAADTQYF. The CDR3 DNA is TGTGCCACCAGTGTTTCTGGGGGGTGGAGAGCGGCGGATACGCAGTATTTT. The rearrangement links TRBV24-1 to TRBJ2-3, with a possible D match to TRBD2 (6 bases). The CDR3 consists of 17 residues. Germline V gives CDR1 KGHDR, CDR2 SFDVKD. V lost 5 bases and J lost 6, with 23 bases in between.

The chain recombines TRBV4-1 with TRBJ1-4; no definite D call. V dropped 1 base and J dropped 0 bases, with 9 bases sitting between them. This CDR3 contains 16 residues. The V gene's germline CDR1 is MGHRA and CDR2 YSYEKL. Here the CDR3 reads CASSQGDVPTNEKLFF. The CDR3 nucleotides are TGCGCCAGCAGCCAAGGTGATGTACCAACTAATGAAAAACTGTTTTTT.

The gene calls are TRBV14 and TRBJ1-1; D perhaps matches TRBD1 (5 bases). Trimming cost V 9 bases and J 3 bases, with 17 bases left between them. The CDR3 consists of 14 residues. CDR1 is SGHDN, CDR2 FVKESK, per germline. The CDR3 protein is CASTETVDHTEAFF. CDR3 nucleotides: TGTGCCAGTACCGAGACAGTCGACCACACTGAAGCTTTCTTT.

This clone was seen once. The chain recombines TRBV3-1 (or the pseudogene TRBV3-2) with TRBJ1-6; D is unclear. Germline V gives CDR1 LGHDT, CDR2 YNNKEL (reference sequence). V was cut by 3 bases and J by 8 bases, with 8 bases left in between. This CDR3 contains 13 residues. In nucleotides, the CDR3 is TGTGCCAGCAGCCAGCCCGGGCATTCACCCCTCCACTTT. Its translation: CASSQPGHSPLHF.

This chain links TRBV6-4 with TRBJ2-1; D might be TRBD1 or TRBD2, each matching 5 bases. There are 13 residues in the CDR3. Germline V gives CDR1 MRHNA, CDR2 SNTAGT. Trimming took 6 bases from V and 9 from J, leaving 15 bases between them. CDR3 nucleotides: TGTGCCAGCAGCGGGACGGAGGTGACTGAGCAGTTCTTC. Its translation is CASSGTEVTEQFF.

The DNA for the CDR3 is TGTGCTAGTGGTCCCCCCGGGACAGGGGGCTTTGGGGCCAACGTCCTGACTTTC. This translates into CASGPPGTGGFGANVLTF. The chain couples TRBV12-5 to TRBJ2-6; 12 bases line up with TRBD1. The CDR3 is 18 amino acids. V shed 5 bases, J shed 3 bases, and the junction held 8 bases outside the gene matches. Germline values: CDR1 LGHNT, CDR2 FRNRAP.

The rearrangement links TRBV5-1 to TRBJ2-7; 9 bases agree with TRBD2. The CDR3 has 15 residues. The V gene end was trimmed by 3 bases and the J gene end by 2 bases; junction bases not matched to a gene: 6. Germline assignment: CDR1 SGHRS and CDR2 YFSETQ. Here the CDR3 reads CASSSLAGSAYEQYF. The DNA of the CDR3 is TGCGCCAGCAGCTCCCTAGCGGGATCAGCCTACGAGCAGTACTTC. The full variable domain, its missing parts supplied by reference TRBV5-1 and TRBJ2-7, is KAGVTQTPRYLIKTRGQQVTLSCSPISGHRSVSWYQQTPGQGLQFLFEYFSETQRNKGNFPGRFSGRQFSNSRSEMNVSTLELGDSALYLCASSSLAGSAYEQYFGPGTRLTVT.